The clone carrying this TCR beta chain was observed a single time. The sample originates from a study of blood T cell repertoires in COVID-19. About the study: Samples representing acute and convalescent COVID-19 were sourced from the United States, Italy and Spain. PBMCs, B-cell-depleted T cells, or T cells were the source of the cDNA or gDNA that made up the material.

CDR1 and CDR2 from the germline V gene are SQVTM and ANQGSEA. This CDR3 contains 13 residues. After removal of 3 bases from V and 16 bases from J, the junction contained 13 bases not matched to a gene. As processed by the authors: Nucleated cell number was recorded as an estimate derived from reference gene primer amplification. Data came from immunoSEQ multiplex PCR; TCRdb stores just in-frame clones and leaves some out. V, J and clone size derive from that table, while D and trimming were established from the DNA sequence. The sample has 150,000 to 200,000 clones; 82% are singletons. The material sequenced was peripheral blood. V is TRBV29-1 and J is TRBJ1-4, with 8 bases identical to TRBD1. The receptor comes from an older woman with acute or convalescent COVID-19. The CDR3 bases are TGCAGCGTTGAGAGAGGTTATGGGGGACAGGAGTTTTTT. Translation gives CSVERGYGGQEFF.